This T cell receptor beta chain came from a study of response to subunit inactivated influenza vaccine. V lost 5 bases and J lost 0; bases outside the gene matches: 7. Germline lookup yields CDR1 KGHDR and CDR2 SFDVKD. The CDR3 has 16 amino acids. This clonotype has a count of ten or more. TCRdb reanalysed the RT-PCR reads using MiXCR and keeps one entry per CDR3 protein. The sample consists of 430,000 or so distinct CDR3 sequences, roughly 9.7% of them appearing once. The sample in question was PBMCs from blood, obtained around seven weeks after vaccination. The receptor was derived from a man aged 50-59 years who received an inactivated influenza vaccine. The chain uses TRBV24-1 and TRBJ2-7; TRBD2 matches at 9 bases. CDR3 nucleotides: TGTGCCACCAGTGGCCCCGGGACTAGCAGCTCCTACGAGCAGTACTTC. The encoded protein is CATSGPGTSSSYEQYF.